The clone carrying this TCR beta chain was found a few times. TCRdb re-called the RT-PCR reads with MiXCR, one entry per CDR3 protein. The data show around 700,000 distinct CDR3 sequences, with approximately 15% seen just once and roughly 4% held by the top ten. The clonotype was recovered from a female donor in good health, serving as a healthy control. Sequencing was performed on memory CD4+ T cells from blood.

The CDR3 DNA reads as TGCAGTGCTAGAAAGAAGTCTGGGGCCAACGTCCTGACTTTC. It translates to CSARKKSGANVLTF. The chain links TRBV20-1 to TRBJ2-6; D not resolved. Germline CDR1 and CDR2: DFQATT and SNEGSKA (reference sequence). The CDR3 sequence is 14 residues long. Trimming pared 2 bases from V and 1 base from J, leaving 6 bases between.